A selection of T cell receptor beta chains follows, all from one sample in a study of cytomegalovirus exposure and HLA in healthy donors. Sequencing used immunoSEQ multiplex PCR; TCRdb keeps in-frame clones, though not all of them. Counted here are 150,000 to 180,000 clones, around 80% occurring once; the ten biggest clones make up 13%. The material sequenced was PBMCs. Receptors originate from a man aged 25-45 years in good health and CMV-seropositive. Both conserved end residues are part of each CDR3. A D gene is named only where the DNA matches it firmly. Not all rows give a size; the values are once, few, many and, for expanded clones, a class.

CDR3aa | CDR3nt | len | d_gene | abundance | j_gene | v_gene
CASSPVGEPYTGELFF | TGTGCCAGCAGCCCCGTTGGGGAGCCATACACCGGGGAGCTGTTTTTT | 16 | NA | NA | TRBJ2-2 | TRBV9
CASSPFSSEAFF | TGTGCCAGCTCACCCTTTAGCTCTGAAGCTTTCTTT | 12 | NA | NA | TRBJ1-1 | TRBV18
CASSSRGTQYF | TGTGCCAGCAGCTCTAGAGGAACGCAGTATTTT | 11 | NA | NA | TRBJ2-3 | TRBV7-9
CAWSVGWGPNTEAFF | TGTGCCTGGAGTGTTGGATGGGGCCCGAACACTGAAGCTTTCTTT | 15 | NA | NA | TRBJ1-1 | TRBV30
CATVAETTDTQYF | TGTGCAACCGTAGCAGAGACCACAGATACGCAGTATTTT | 13 | NA | few | TRBJ2-3 | TRBV28
CASSGQGALETQYF | TGTGCCAGCAGTGGACAGGGGGCGCTTGAGACCCAGTACTTC | 14 | TRBD1 | NA | TRBJ2-5 | TRBV6-1
CASTSGLAEHNEQFF | TGTGCCAGCACTTCCGGACTAGCGGAACACAATGAGCAGTTCTTC | 15 | TRBD2 | NA | TRBJ2-1 | TRBV28
CASSFPPTSGYEQYF | TGTGCCAGCAGTTTCCCCCCGACTAGCGGTTACGAGCAGTACTTC | 15 | TRBD2 | NA | TRBJ2-7 | TRBV28
CASSRTSGSLPDTQYF | TGTGCCAGCAGTCGAACTAGCGGGAGTCTCCCAGATACGCAGTATTTT | 16 | TRBD2 | NA | TRBJ2-3 | TRBV28
CASSPGTSGYEQYF | TGTGCCAGCAGCCCCGGGACTAGCGGATACGAGCAGTACTTC | 14 | TRBD2 | NA | TRBJ2-7 | TRBV13
CASSLQGALSDEQYF | TGTGCCAGCAGCCTACAGGGGGCTCTCTCGGACGAGCAGTACTTC | 15 | TRBD1 | NA | TRBJ2-7 | TRBV6-6
CASSPTSSYNEQFF | TGTGCCAGCAGCCCGACTAGCTCCTACAATGAGCAGTTCTTC | 14 | NA | NA | TRBJ2-1 | TRBV5-5
CASGRAGSYEQYF | TGTGCCAGCGGGAGGGCCGGATCCTACGAGCAGTACTTC | 13 | TRBD2 | NA | TRBJ2-7 | TRBV11-2
CASSESTEYYTEAFF | TGCGCCAGCAGTGAGTCGACAGAATACTACACTGAAGCTTTCTTT | 15 | NA | NA | TRBJ1-1 | TRBV10-2
CASSLYNRGNNQPQHF | TGTGCCAGCAGTTTATACAACAGGGGCAACAATCAGCCCCAGCATTTT | 16 | TRBD1 | NA | TRBJ1-5 | TRBV27
CASSESGTGGQPQHF | TGCGCCAGCAGTGAATCGGGGACGGGAGGACAGCCCCAGCATTTT | 15 | NA | NA | TRBJ1-5 | TRBV10-2
CAISETGTGGTEAFF | TGTGCCATCAGTGAGACCGGGACAGGAGGCACTGAAGCTTTCTTT | 15 | TRBD1 | NA | TRBJ1-1 | TRBV10-3
CASSTGQGNTGELFF | TGTGCCAGCAGCACGGGACAGGGCAACACCGGGGAGCTGTTTTTT | 15 | TRBD1 | NA | TRBJ2-2 | TRBV7-8
CASSPSGIDTQYF | TGTGCCAGCTCACCGTCGGGGATAGATACGCAGTATTTT | 13 | NA | NA | TRBJ2-3 | TRBV18
CASSRQGATNQPQHF | TGTGCCAGCAGCAGGCAGGGGGCTACCAATCAGCCCCAGCATTTT | 15 | TRBD1 | NA | TRBJ1-5 | TRBV6-6
CASGPLSSGIDEQFF | TGCGCCAGCGGCCCTTTGTCTAGCGGGATTGATGAGCAGTTCTTC | 15 | TRBD2 | NA | TRBJ2-1 | TRBV5-1
CAINHSGREYEQYF | TGTGCCATCAACCATAGCGGGAGGGAGTACGAGCAGTACTTC | 14 | TRBD2 | NA | TRBJ2-7 | TRBV10-3
CASSFTSGTYEQYF | TGTGCCAGCAGCTTTACTAGCGGAACCTACGAGCAGTACTTC | 14 | TRBD2 | NA | TRBJ2-7 | TRBV5-4
CSGGGQETQYF | TGCAGCGGGGGAGGGCAAGAGACCCAGTACTTC | 11 | TRBD2 | NA | TRBJ2-5 | TRBV29-1
CASSEVFGDGGHEQYF | NA | 16 | NA | few | TRBJ2-7 | TRBV6-1
CAIPDRDRKTQYF | TGTGCCATTCCGGACAGGGACAGAAAGACCCAGTACTTC | 13 | TRBD1 | NA | TRBJ2-5 | TRBV13
CASNPGQGNQPQHF | TGTGCCAGCAACCCGGGACAGGGGAATCAGCCCCAGCATTTT | 14 | TRBD1 | NA | TRBJ1-5 | TRBV2
CASSIRDSMNTDTQYF | TGTGCCAGCAGCATCCGGGACTCTATGAACACAGATACGCAGTATTTT | 16 | NA | NA | TRBJ2-3 | TRBV13
CASSSRNTGELFF | TGTGCCAGCAGTTCGCGGAACACCGGGGAGCTGTTTTTT | 13 | NA | NA | TRBJ2-2 | TRBV6-5
CSVPSGTNEQFF | TGCAGCGTTCCTAGCGGGACCAATGAGCAGTTCTTC | 12 | TRBD2 | NA | TRBJ2-1 | TRBV29-1
CASSYRGHKYEQYF | TGTGCCAGCAGTTACAGGGGACACAAGTACGAGCAGTACTTC | 14 | NA | few | TRBJ2-7 | TRBV6-5
CASSQQGYYGYTF | TGTGCCAGCAGCCAACAGGGGTACTATGGCTACACCTTC | 13 | NA | NA | TRBJ1-2 | TRBV14
CASSLDTAFATNEKLFF | TGTGCCAGCAGCTTAGATACAGCCTTTGCAACTAATGAAAAACTGTTTTTT | 17 | NA | NA | TRBJ1-4 | TRBV7-9
CASSLAAVATNEKLFF | TGCGCCAGCAGCTTGGCCGCGGTGGCAACTAATGAAAAACTGTTTTTT | 16 | NA | NA | TRBJ1-4 | TRBV5-1
CASSLGGRAEFF | TGTGCCAGCAGTTTGGGCGGGAGGGCAGAGTTCTTC | 12 | TRBD2 | few | TRBJ2-1 | TRBV27
CASSLGRLVLRETQYF | TGTGCCAGCAGCTTAGGCCGACTAGTACTGCGGGAGACCCAGTACTTC | 16 | NA | NA | TRBJ2-5 | TRBV7-8
CASSDLGTSVHEQFF | TGTGCCAGCAGTGACCTTGGGACTAGCGTGCATGAGCAGTTCTTC | 15 | TRBD2 | few | TRBJ2-1 | TRBV6-4
CASSYLGTNSINEQFF | TGTGCCAGCAGTTACCTGGGGACTAACTCAATCAATGAGCAGTTCTTC | 16 | TRBD2 | NA | TRBJ2-1 | TRBV27
CAWSGGLVLAEQYF | TGTGCCTGGAGTGGGGGACTAGTTCTCGCCGAGCAGTACTTC | 14 | TRBD2 | NA | TRBJ2-7 | TRBV30
CASSKGLAGGREQYF | TGTGCCAGCAGCAAAGGACTAGCGGGAGGTCGGGAGCAGTACTTC | 15 | NA | NA | TRBJ2-7 | TRBV21-1